This is a list of T cell receptor beta chains from one sample in a study of CD8+ T cells in alopecia areata. Produced via immunoSEQ multiplex PCR; TCRdb's table is partial and in-frame only. The profile covers approximately 280,000 clones, with roughly 60% appearing a single time and about 1.7% taken by the ten largest. Here the sequenced sample was CD4+ T cells sorted from blood, taken at week 24, from a patient treated with tofacitinib. Every receptor here comes from a human donor with alopecia areata. CDR3s include the opening cysteine and the closing phenylalanine or tryptophan. The D gene is left open where the match is weak. Rows may omit the clone size; those that give it use once, few, many or a size class.

>few|.|TRBJ2-1|TRBV28
TGTGCCAGCAGTTTATCAAGGGCCGGGACTAATGAGCAGTTCTTC
CASSLSRAGTNEQFF
>.|.|TRBJ2-5|TRBV18
TGTGCCAGCTCACTGGACCAAGAGACCCAGTACTTC
CASSLDQETQYF
>few|TRBD1|TRBJ2-1|TRBV4-2
TGTGCCAGCACCCCAGGGGGAAAGGGAAGTTTCAGCTCCTACAATGAGCAGTTCTTC
CASTPGGKGSFSSYNEQFF
>few|TRBD1|TRBJ2-7|TRBV18
TGTGCCAGCTCACCAGACAGGGCTTCCTACGAGCAGTACTTC
CASSPDRASYEQYF
>.|.|TRBJ2-5|TRBV29-1
TGCAGCGCCTTTGCAGGGTCCGTGAGGTCCCAGTACTTC
CSAFAGSVRSQYF
>.|TRBD2|TRBJ2-2|TRBV2
TGTGCCAGCAGTGTGACTAGCGGAGCGAACACCGGGGAGCTGTTTTTT
CASSVTSGANTGELFF
>.|TRBD1|TRBJ1-5|TRBV28
TGTGCCAGCAGTCCCCGGTGGGACAGGGGGCGAAATCAGCCCCAGCATTTT
CASSPRWDRGRNQPQHF
>.|.|TRBJ2-3|TRBV29-1
TGCAGCGTTGCCGGGCCTAGCACAGATACGCAGTATTTT
CSVAGPSTDTQYF
>few|.|TRBJ2-7|TRBV6-6
TGTGCCAGCAGTTATCAGTCAGATTCCTACGAGCAGTACTTC
CASSYQSDSYEQYF
>few|.|TRBJ2-2|TRBV28
TGTGCCAGCACTCATCGGGTGGGGGAGCTGTTTTTT
CASTHRVGELFF
>few|.|TRBJ1-1|TRBV28
TGTGCCAGCAGTCGCAGGGCTAACACTGAAGCTTTCTTT
CASSRRANTEAFF
>few|.|TRBJ2-5|TRBV5-1
TGCGCCAGCAGCTCAGGACTAGGGGGCTGGGAGACCCAGTACTTC
CASSSGLGGWETQYF
>few|.|TRBJ1-2|TRBV29-1
TGCAGCGGAAGGGGGGATGGCTACACCTTC
CSGRGDGYTF
>.|TRBD2|TRBJ2-5|TRBV10-3
TGTGCCATCAGGGACAGCGGGGGGCAGACCCAGTACTTC
CAIRDSGGQTQYF
>few|TRBD2|TRBJ2-3|TRBV5-1
TGCGCCAGCAGCCTAGGACTAGCGGGGGCGGATACGCAGTATTTT
CASSLGLAGADTQYF
>.|TRBD1|TRBJ2-3|TRBV9
TGTGCCAGCAGCGTGAGCGGACAGGGGCAAGATACGCAGTATTTT
CASSVSGQGQDTQYF
>.|TRBD2|TRBJ2-1|TRBV2
TGTGCCAGCAGTGAAGCTAGCGGGGGGTACAATGAGCAGTTCTTC
CASSEASGGYNEQFF
>.|TRBD1|TRBJ2-1|TRBV30
TGTGCCTGGAATTACGGGACAGGGTCCAAGGAAGAGCAGTTCTTC
CAWNYGTGSKEEQFF
>.|.|TRBJ1-1|TRBV5-6
TGTGCCAGCAGCTTGGACAGTCGGACTGAAGCTTTCTTT
CASSLDSRTEAFF
>.|.|TRBJ1-4|TRBV20-1
TGCAGTGCTAGAGAGAATGAAAAACTGTTTTTT
CSARENEKLFF
>few|.|TRBJ1-2|TRBV7-2
TGTGCCAGCAGCCCCCTCGGCAGGGTTGCAAACTATGGCTACACCTTC
CASSPLGRVANYGYTF
>few|.|TRBJ2-1|TRBV30
TGTGCCTGGAGCCCGTCCCTCCGTGAGCAGTTCTTC
CAWSPSLREQFF
>.|TRBD2|TRBJ2-1|TRBV4-1
TGCGCCAGCAGCCAAGATTTCGAGCGGGGGTGGAATGAGCAGTTCTTC
CASSQDFERGWNEQFF
>few|.|TRBJ2-6|TRBV11-1
TGTGCCAGCAGGCCCCGAGCCGGGACTGGGGCCAACGTCCTGACTTTC
CASRPRAGTGANVLTF
>.|.|TRBJ1-2|TRBV25-1
TGTGCCAGCAGTGAATCCGGCCCTTGGGGCTACACCTTC
CASSESGPWGYTF
>.|.|TRBJ2-7|TRBV30
TGTGCCTGGAGTGTACTGAAGTACGAGCAGTACTTC
CAWSVLKYEQYF
>.|TRBD2|TRBJ2-1|TRBV9
TGTGCCAGCAGCGTAGTAGCGGCTAGCGGGGGGGCCGTACGAGGTGAGCAGTTCTTC
CASSVVAASGGAVRGEQFF
>.|.|TRBJ2-7|TRBV29-1
TGCAGCGTTGTAGGGACAACCACGGCCTACGAGCAGTACTTC
CSVVGTTTAYEQYF
>.|.|TRBJ2-7|TRBV4-1
TGCGCCAGCAGCTCCCTTTCCACCTACGAGCAGTACTTC
CASSSLSTYEQYF
>.|.|TRBJ2-5|TRBV10-3
TGTGCCATCGGGGGGCGAGAGACCCAGTACTTC
CAIGGRETQYF
>few|.|TRBJ2-5|TRBV28
TGTGCCAGCAGCCCAGGGGGGATAGAGACCCAGTACTTC
CASSPGGIETQYF
>.|.|TRBJ1-2|TRBV18
TGTGCCAGCTCACCACCTGGGAAGGTGGGCTACACCTTC
CASSPPGKVGYTF
>.|.|TRBJ1-1|TRBV6-5
TGTGCCAGCAGCCGACGGACCCTCGTGAACACTGAAGCTTTCTTT
CASSRRTLVNTEAFF
>.|.|TRBJ2-3|TRBV5-6
TGTGCCAGCAGCTCCCCCGCAGGGCCAGATACGCAGTATTTT
CASSSPAGPDTQYF
>.|.|TRBJ2-7|TRBV7-9
TGTGCCAGCAGCTTACTAATCTACGAGCAGTACTTC
CASSLLIYEQYF
>.|.|TRBJ2-7|TRBV2
TGTGCCAGCAGTGTAGGTTGGAGGGGCGAGCAGTACTTC
CASSVGWRGEQYF
>once|.|TRBJ1-6|TRBV30
TGTGCCTGGAGTGTAACTGCTCGCTCCTATAATTCACCCCTCCACTTT
CAWSVTARSYNSPLHF
>.|.|TRBJ1-3|TRBV29-1
TGCAGCGCGTCAGACTACTCTGGAAACACCATATATTTT
CSASDYSGNTIYF
>.|.|TRBJ2-7|TRBV30
TGTGCCTGGAACGCTCGAGGAGACGAGCAGTACTTC
CAWNARGDEQYF
>.|TRBD1|TRBJ1-6|TRBV30
TGTGCCTGGAGTGCACAGGGGAGTCGGAATTCACCCCTCCACTTT
CAWSAQGSRNSPLHF
>.|.|TRBJ2-5|TRBV7-3
TGTGCCAGCAGCTTCCGCGGGCAGGAGGCGACCCAGTACTTC
CASSFRGQEATQYF
>.|TRBD1|TRBJ2-1|TRBV30
TGTGCCTGGGGACAGGGTCACAATGAGCAGTTCTTC
CAWGQGHNEQFF
>few|.|TRBJ2-6|TRBV15
TGTGCCACCAGCAGACAGGGGTTTGGGGCCAACGTCCTGACTTTC
CATSRQGFGANVLTF
>few|.|TRBJ2-2|TRBV4-2
TGTGCCAGCAGCCCGTTGGACGGGACCGGGGAGCTGTTTTTT
CASSPLDGTGELFF
>.|.|TRBJ1-5|TRBV7-8
TGTGCCAGCAGCTTATTGCCGGGGACGAGCAATCAGCCCCAGCATTTT
CASSLLPGTSNQPQHF
>.|.|TRBJ1-1|TRBV5-4
TGTGCCAGCAGCTCGGCGGAGGGAATGAACACTGAAGCTTTCTTT
CASSSAEGMNTEAFF
>.|.|TRBJ1-5|TRBV19
TGTGCCAGTAGTATCGGCAGGCGTGGTCAGCCCCAGCATTTT
CASSIGRRGQPQHF
>.|.|TRBJ2-3|TRBV30
TGTGCCTGGAGTGTAGGCGGAGCGCCAGATACGCAGTATTTT
CAWSVGGAPDTQYF
>.|.|TRBJ1-5|TRBV7-9
TGTGCCAGCGGGCAGGACAATCAGCCCCAGCATTTT
CASGQDNQPQHF
>few|.|TRBJ2-3|TRBV23-1
TGCGCCAGCAGTCAAGGAGGGGCAGACGGTGGAAATACGCAGTATTTT
CASSQGGADGGNTQYF
>.|.|TRBJ1-1|TRBV29-1
TGCAGCGTTGAAGACCGGACATCGAACACTGAAGCTTTCTTT
CSVEDRTSNTEAFF
>.|TRBD2|TRBJ2-2|TRBV7-6
TGTGCCAGCAGCCCCCGGGGTGGCGGGGGGGCCACGACCGGGGAGCTGTTTTTT
CASSPRGGGGATTGELFF
>.|.|TRBJ2-1|TRBV27
TGTGCCAGCAGTTTGGAGCGGGCGCCCTCCTACAATGAGCAGTTCTTC
CASSLERAPSYNEQFF
>few|.|TRBJ1-4|TRBV29-1
TGCAGCGTTGAGCCCAGGGCTAATGAAAAACTGTTTTTT
CSVEPRANEKLFF
>few|.|TRBJ1-2|TRBV19
TGTGCCAGTAGTATGGCAAAGGGGGATGGCTACACCTTC
CASSMAKGDGYTF
>.|.|TRBJ1-6|TRBV7-3
TGTGCCAGCAGCTTAACCGGGACTGCTAATTCACCCCTCCACTTT
CASSLTGTANSPLHF
>.|.|TRBJ1-6|TRBV2
TGTGCCAGCAGTGGGGTAAATAATTCACCCCTCCACTTT
CASSGVNNSPLHF